The present T cell receptor (beta chain) was sequenced within a study of CD4+ T cells in melanoma. Findings and limits, study-wide: Neoantigen-specific CD4+ T cells in melanoma reportedly had diverse differentiation states. CD8+ T cell, macrophage and B cell function reportedly correlated with neoantigen-specific CD4+ T cells.

Repertoires were generated with immunoSEQ multiplex PCR, while TCRdb's copy carries only in-frame clones and drops some. Of 20,000 to 25,000 clones detected, approximately 80% appear once; the ten largest clones hold about 3.5%. CDR1 is PRHDT, CDR2 FYEKMQ, per germline (reference sequence). V was clipped by 5 bases and J by 1 base; unmatched bases: 9. The CDR3 extends over 17 amino acids. Remarks on this clone: Its antigen is still unknown.

The chain combines TRBV13 with TRBJ1-1, with 11 positions matching TRBD1. The specimen sequenced was cells from a culture (not recorded whether cultured in vitro). The clonotype was recovered from a human donor with melanoma. The CDR3 coding sequence is TGTGCCAGCAGCCCCTTTTCCGGGACAGGGGGGAACACTGAAGCTTTCTTT. This sequence encodes CASSPFSGTGGNTEAFF. Looking up the rest from reference TRBV13 and TRBJ1-1 gives the full variable domain: AAGVIQSPRHLIKEKRETATLKCYPIPRHDTVYWYQQGPGQDPQFLISFYEKMQSDKGSIPDRFSAQQFSDYHSELNMSSLELGDSALYFCASSPFSGTGGNTEAFFGQGTRLTVV.